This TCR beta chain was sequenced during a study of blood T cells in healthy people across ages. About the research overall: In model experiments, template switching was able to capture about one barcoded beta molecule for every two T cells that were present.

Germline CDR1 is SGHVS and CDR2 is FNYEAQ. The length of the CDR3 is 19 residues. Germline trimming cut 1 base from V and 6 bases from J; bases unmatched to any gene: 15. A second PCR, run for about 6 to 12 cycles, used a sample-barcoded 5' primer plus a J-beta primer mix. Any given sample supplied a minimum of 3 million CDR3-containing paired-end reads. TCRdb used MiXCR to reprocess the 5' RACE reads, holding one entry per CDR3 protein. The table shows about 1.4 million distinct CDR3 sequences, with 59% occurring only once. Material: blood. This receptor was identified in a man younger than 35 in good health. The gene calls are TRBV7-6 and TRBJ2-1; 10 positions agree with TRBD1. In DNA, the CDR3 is TGTGCCAGCAGCTTAGTTCCCCATAGCGGGACAGGGGAGGTCAATGAGCAGTTCTTC. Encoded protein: CASSLVPHSGTGEVNEQFF. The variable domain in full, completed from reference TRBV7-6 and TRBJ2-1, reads GAGVSQSPRYKVTKRGQDVALRCDPISGHVSLYWYRQALGQGPEFLTYFNYEAQQDKSGLPNDRFSAERPEGSISTLTIQRTEQRDSAMYRCASSLVPHSGTGEVNEQFFGPGTRLTVL.